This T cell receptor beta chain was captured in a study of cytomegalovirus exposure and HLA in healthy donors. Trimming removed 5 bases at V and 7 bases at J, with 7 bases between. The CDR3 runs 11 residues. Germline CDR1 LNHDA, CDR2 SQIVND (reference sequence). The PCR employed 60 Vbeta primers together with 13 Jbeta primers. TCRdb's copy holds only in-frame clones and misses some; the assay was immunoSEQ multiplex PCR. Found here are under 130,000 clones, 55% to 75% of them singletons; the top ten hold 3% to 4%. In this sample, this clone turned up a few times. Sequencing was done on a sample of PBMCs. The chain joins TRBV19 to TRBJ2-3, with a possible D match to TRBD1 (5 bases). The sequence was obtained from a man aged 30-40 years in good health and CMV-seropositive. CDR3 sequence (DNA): TGTGCCAGTAGTGGGGCTAATACGCAGTATTTT. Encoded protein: CASSGANTQYF.